Shown below are 24 T cell receptor beta chains from a single sample sequenced in a study of cytomegalovirus exposure and HLA in healthy donors. PCR primers comprised 60 Vbeta and 13 Jbeta primers. TCRdb keeps only in-frame clones here, not all; method: immunoSEQ multiplex PCR. In the table there are around 150,000 clones, 85% to 90% of which are singletons. Material: PBMCs. The receptors shown here come from a woman aged 25 to 39 in good health and CMV-seronegative.

The chain combines TRBV7-8 with TRBJ1-1; D is ambiguous. Germline V gene sequence: CDR1 SGHVS, CDR2 FQNEAQ. The CDR3 loop spans 14 amino acids. V was trimmed by 4 bases and J by 2 bases, leaving 11 bases between them. The CDR3 nucleotides are TGTGCCAGCAGCTCCTCCAGGCTCAACACTGAAGCTTTCTTT. Protein: CASSSSRLNTEAFF.

This clone was found a few times. The chain has TRBV19 and TRBJ1-5; no clear D. V lost 3 bases, J lost 0 bases, and 6 bases lay in between. CDR1 and CDR2 (germline): LNHDA, SQIVND (reference sequence). The CDR3 is 14 amino acids. The CDR3, as DNA: TGTGCCAGTAGTATGTCCATTAGCAATCAGCCCCAGCATTTT. This codes for CASSMSISNQPQHF.

This sequence joins TRBV2 and TRBJ1-5; D might be TRBD1 (6 bases). Germline CDR1 reads SNHLY; CDR2 reads FYNNEI. Trimming pared 8 bases from V and 1 base from J, leaving 12 bases between. The CDR3 contains 14 residues. CDR3 amino acids: CASCGQTSNQPQHF. DNA of the CDR3: TGTGCCAGCTGCGGACAGACCAGCAATCAGCCCCAGCATTTT.

The V gene is TRBV7-2, the J gene TRBJ1-2, with 7 positions matching TRBD1. The CDR3 has 14 residues. The V segment lost 1 base and the J segment 8 bases; nucleotides outside the gene matches: 7. Germline V gives CDR1 SGHTA, CDR2 FQGNSA. CDR3 protein: CASSLEGGLGGYTF. The CDR3 bases are TGTGCCAGCAGCTTAGAAGGGGGCTTAGGGGGCTACACCTTC. The variable domain in full, with the rest retrieved from reference TRBV7-2 and TRBJ1-2, is GAGVSQSPSNKVTEKGKDVELRCDPISGHTALYWYRQSLGQGLEFLIYFQGNSAPDKSGLPSDRFSAERTGGSVSTLTIQRTQQEDSAVYLCASSLEGGLGGYTFGSGTRLTVV.

The chain couples TRBV5-4 to TRBJ2-3, with 7 bases fitting TRBD1. The germline V gene has CDR1 SGHNT and CDR2 YYREEE (reference sequence). J was trimmed by 6 bases and V by 1 base; bases with no gene match: 5. The CDR3 covers 14 residues. The CDR3 loop is CASSLRGPLDTQYF. As DNA, the CDR3 is TGTGCCAGCAGCTTGAGGGGGCCCCTGGATACGCAGTATTTT.

The chain employs TRBV7-8 and TRBJ2-5; no firm D call. Trimming removed 0 bases from V and 0 bases from J, with 5 bases in between. The CDR3 consists of 14 residues. The germline CDR1 and CDR2 sequences are SGHVS and FQNEAQ. This CDR3 reads CASSLAIYQETQYF. The CDR3 bases are TGTGCCAGCAGCTTAGCAATCTACCAAGAGACCCAGTACTTC.

J is TRBJ1-2 and V is TRBV28; no firm D call. The V gene's germline CDR1 is MDHEN and CDR2 SYDVKM. The CDR3 has 19 residues. Deletions cut 6 bases from V and 4 bases from J, with 30 bases between. CDR3 sequence: CASSLSGELSLRASYGYTF. The CDR3 DNA is TGTGCCAGCAGCCTATCCGGTGAGCTTTCCCTGAGAGCTAGCTATGGCTACACCTTC.

The chain has TRBV5-5 and TRBJ2-5; 9 nucleotides agree with TRBD2. Germline V gene sequence: CDR1 SGHKS, CDR2 YYEKEE (reference sequence). V dropped 3 bases and J dropped 4; count of bases not matched to a gene: 7. This CDR3 has 15 residues. DNA of the CDR3: TGTGCCAGCAGCTGGACTAGCGATCCAGGAGAGACCCAGTACTTC. It specifies CASSWTSDPGETQYF.

The chain couples TRBV4-1 to TRBJ1-5; D remains unclear. Trimming cost V 0 bases and J 0 bases, with 9 bases left between them. CDR1 and CDR2 from the germline V gene are MGHRA and YSYEKL. There are 16 residues in the CDR3. This CDR3 reads CASSQDWAFSNQPQHF. The DNA of the CDR3 is TGCGCCAGCAGCCAAGATTGGGCTTTTAGCAATCAGCCCCAGCATTTT.

The CDR3 here is CASSFWDTFSGNTIYF. The CDR3 bases are TGTGCCAGCAGTTTTTGGGACACTTTCTCTGGAAACACCATATATTTT. The chain combines TRBV7-9 with TRBJ1-3; D may be TRBD1 (6 bases). Germline loops: CDR1 SEHNR, CDR2 FQNEAQ (reference sequence). V shed 6 bases and J shed 0 bases, with 15 bases lying between them. This CDR3 region has 16 residues.

The chain carries TRBV6-5 and TRBJ2-1; TRBD2 matches at 7 bases. Germline V gives CDR1 MNHEY, CDR2 SVGAGI. V dropped 0 bases and J dropped 9; count of bases not matched to a gene: 11. The CDR3 contains 16 residues. CDR3 coding DNA: TGTGCCAGCAGTTACTCGGGGAGGGCCGCTGGTTTTGAGCAGTTCTTC. Amino acids: CASSYSGRAAGFEQFF.

This clone was counted between two and nine times. CDR3 sequence (DNA): TGTGCCAGCTCACCGTTTCGCCTAGCGGGAGCCGCCGATACGCAGTATTTT. Encoded protein: CASSPFRLAGAADTQYF. V gene TRBV18 combines with J gene TRBJ2-3; TRBD2 matches 10 bases. Germline V lookup: CDR1 KGHSH, CDR2 LQKENI. The CDR3 runs 17 residues. V was pared by 3 bases and J by 6 bases, with 12 bases of the junction left unmatched.

The chain employs TRBV27 and TRBJ1-1; TRBD1 matches 9 bases. Germline CDR1 and CDR2: MNHEY and SMNVEV (reference sequence). This CDR3 has 17 residues. Losses at the gene ends were 3 bases for V and 10 bases for J; bases not matched to a gene: 18. CDR3 bases: TGTGCCAGCAGTTTCCTGGGGACAGGGAAATCGGTTCGGACAGCTTTCTTT. It yields the protein CASSFLGTGKSVRTAFF.

V usage is TRBV5-1 and J usage is TRBJ1-1, with D possibly TRBD1 on 5 matching bases. Between the trimmed V and J ends, which lost 1 base and 4 bases, there was a span of 8 bases. Germline CDR1 SGHRS, CDR2 YFSETQ. This CDR3 contains 13 residues. In DNA, the CDR3 is TGCGCCAGCAGCTTGCAGGGATCCACTGAAGCTTTCTTT. Protein product: CASSLQGSTEAFF.

V and J are TRBV5-5 and TRBJ2-7; possibly TRBD1 for D (5 bases). Trimming took off 4 bases at V and 3 bases at J, with 14 bases between the two ends. This CDR3 comprises 14 residues. Germline loops: CDR1 SGHKS, CDR2 YYEKEE (reference sequence). Here the CDR3 DNA reads TGTGCCAGCAGCCCCCAGGCAGGGATCTACGAGCAGTACTTC. Encoded protein: CASSPQAGIYEQYF. The full variable domain, its missing parts supplied by reference TRBV5-5 and TRBJ2-7, is DAGVTQSPTHLIKTRGQQVTLRCSPISGHKSVSWYQQVLGQGPQFIFQYYEKEERGRGNFPDRFSARQFPNYSSELNVNALLLGDSALYLCASSPQAGIYEQYFGPGTRLTVT.

V and J are TRBV10-2 and TRBJ2-3; D gene unclear. The CDR3 covers 15 residues. Germline values: CDR1 WSHSY, CDR2 SAAADI. V shed 7 bases and J shed 1 base, with 15 bases lying between them. The CDR3 sequence: CASKARFRGTDTQYF. The CDR3 DNA follows: TGCGCCAGCAAGGCCAGGTTTCGAGGCACAGATACGCAGTATTTT.

V and J are TRBV11-2 and TRBJ2-1, with 7 bases aligning to TRBD2. CDR1 is SGHAT, CDR2 FQNNGV, per germline. The CDR3 length is 13 residues. J was trimmed by 6 bases and V by 6 bases; bases with no gene match: 5. The CDR3 region has the DNA TGTGCCAGCAGGAAGCGGGAACGCAATGAGCAGTTCTTC. Protein sequence: CASRKRERNEQFF.

The rearrangement joins TRBV4-3 to TRBJ2-3; 8 nucleotides line up with TRBD2. This CDR3 spans 15 amino acids. Trimming at V came to 2 bases and at J to 0 bases, leaving 1 base not matched to a gene. The V gene's germline CDR1 is LGHNA and CDR2 YSLEER. CDR3 nucleotide sequence: TGCGCCAGCAGCCAATCTAGCGGGAGCACAGATACGCAGTATTTT. Protein: CASSQSSGSTDTQYF.

The gene calls are TRBV4-1 and TRBJ2-3, with no clear D. V lost 0 bases to trimming and J lost 7 bases, with 5 bases between them. The CDR3 is 12 amino acids. Germline CDR1 reads MGHRA; CDR2 reads YSYEKL. The CDR3 spells CASSQDQNTQYF. The CDR3 DNA follows: TGCGCCAGCAGCCAAGATCAAAATACGCAGTATTTT.

This sequence joins TRBV19 and TRBJ2-7, with D possibly matching TRBD1 (6 bases). This CDR3 spans 14 amino acids. V dropped 6 bases and J dropped 3 bases, with 15 bases sitting between them. CDR1 is LNHDA, CDR2 SQIVND, per germline (reference sequence). The CDR3 reads CASSWGTGRYEQYF. CDR3 coding DNA: TGTGCCAGTAGCTGGGGAACAGGGCGCTACGAGCAGTACTTC.

The chain links TRBV2 to TRBJ1-1; D is perhaps TRBD1 (5 bases). The CDR3 spans 16 residues. Germline V gene sequence: CDR1 SNHLY, CDR2 FYNNEI. V lost 2 bases and J lost 5, with 18 bases in between. CDR3 region: CASSESSRQGGTEAFF. The CDR3 nucleotides read TGTGCCAGCAGTGAAAGTAGTAGGCAGGGCGGAACTGAAGCTTTCTTT.

V is TRBV27 and J is TRBJ2-2, with D perhaps TRBD2 (6 bases). With 5 bases removed from V and 7 bases from J, the gap between germline ends came to 17 bases. Germline V gene sequence: CDR1 MNHEY, CDR2 SMNVEV (reference sequence). This CDR3 has 15 amino acids. The CDR3 nucleotides read TGTGCCAGCAGTGCCCCAGGAGCGGGCGGCGGGGAGCTGTTTTTT. Amino acids: CASSAPGAGGGELFF.

This rearrangement joins TRBV9 to TRBJ2-2; 8 positions agree with TRBD2. Germline V gene sequence: CDR1 SGDLS, CDR2 YYNGEE. This CDR3 contains 14 residues. V lost 1 base, J lost 6 bases, and 2 bases stayed unmatched. The CDR3 loop is CASSVTGLAGELFF. DNA for the CDR3: TGTGCCAGCAGCGTAACGGGACTAGCCGGGGAGCTGTTTTTT.

The chain uses TRBV7-9 and TRBJ2-7, with TRBD1 matching 8 bases. Germline CDR1 is SEHNR and CDR2 is FQNEAQ (reference sequence). The CDR3 contains 14 residues. Trimming at V came to 5 bases and at J to 4 bases, leaving 7 bases not matched to a gene. The CDR3 reads CASSPRTGIYEQYF. The CDR3 DNA reads as TGTGCCAGCAGCCCTAGGACAGGGATTTACGAGCAGTACTTC.